This T cell receptor beta chain was found in a study of response to subunit inactivated influenza vaccine. Notes on this clonotype: Its target is unknown. The conserved phenylalanine or tryptophan is not found at the CDR3 terminus, so this likely reflects a read error.

TCRdb ran MiXCR on the RT-PCR reads and lists one entry per CDR3 protein. The sample records 860,000 or so distinct CDR3 sequences, 21% being singletons. Deletions cut 0 bases from V and 2 bases from J, with 13 bases between. Looked up from germline, CDR1 is MNHEY and CDR2 is SVGAGI. This CDR3 contains 16 residues. Study-wide results and limits: That few new T cells are recruited by each seasonal influenza vaccination was the authors' suggestion.

The sequencing used PBMCs from blood, collected more than 4 days after vaccination. V usage is TRBV6-5 and J usage is TRBJ2-5, with a weak D call TRBD1 (6 bases). The TCR was taken from a man over 45 who received an inactivated influenza vaccine. CDR3 coding DNA: TGTGCCAGCAGTTACTCTCTGGGGACACCTCAAGAGACCCAGTACTTA. Translation: CASSYSLGTPQETQYL.